These 14 T cell receptor beta chains were sequenced from one sample in a study of blood T cells in healthy people across ages. Alongside a J-beta primer mix, a sample-barcoded 5' primer served in a second PCR lasting about 7 to 12 cycles. TCRdb recomputed calls from the 5' RACE reads with MiXCR, one row per CDR3 protein. The sample carries some 860,000 distinct CDR3 sequences, about 56% recorded once. The specimen sequenced was blood. These receptors were obtained from a man aged 40-49 years in good health.

The J gene is TRBJ2-3, the V gene TRBV9; a weak D match, TRBD1 (6 bases). The V gene's germline CDR1 is SGDLS and CDR2 YYNGEE. There are 15 residues in the CDR3. Trimming stripped 4 bases from V and 2 bases from J, with 14 bases between. In DNA form, the CDR3 reads TGTGCCAGCAGCCGACAGGCGATCTTCACAGATACGCAGTATTTT. Translated, it gives CASSRQAIFTDTQYF.

The chain is built from TRBV11-2 and TRBJ2-4; TRBD2 might be the D (6 bases). The V gene's germline CDR1 is SGHAT and CDR2 FQNNGV. Trimming shortened V by 4 bases and J by 8 bases, and 15 bases separated the two germline ends. This CDR3 spans 14 amino acids. CDR3 bases: TGTGCCAGCAGCTCTACAGCGGGTTGGCACATTCAGTACTTC. Translating it yields CASSSTAGWHIQYF.

As to this clonotype: Just one base apart from a much larger clone, this may be a read error. This rearrangement joins TRBV7-9 to TRBJ2-5; 9 nucleotides agree with TRBD2. The CDR3 length is 16 residues. Trimming cost V 4 bases and J 11 bases; bases outside gene matches: 17. Per germline, CDR1 SEHNR and CDR2 FQNEAQ (reference sequence). The CDR3 here is CASSSAVAGDYNEQYF. CDR3 coding DNA: TGTGCCAGCAGCTCCGCGGTAGCGGGGGATTACAATGAGCAGTACTTC.

The CDR3 reads CASNAYSFASGSRETQYF. CDR3 DNA sequence: TGTGCCAGCAACGCCTATTCTTTCGCGAGCGGGAGTCGAGAGACCCAGTACTTC. This rearrangement joins TRBV9 to TRBJ2-5; 8 bases align to TRBD2. Per the germline V gene, CDR1 is SGDLS and CDR2 is YYNGEE. V was pared by 6 bases and J by 4 bases, with 20 bases of the junction left unmatched. This CDR3 comprises 18 residues.

V gene TRBV29-1 combines with J gene TRBJ2-5; no firm D call. In germline, CDR1 is SQVTM, CDR2 ANQGSEA. The CDR3 extends over 13 amino acids. V gave up 4 bases and J gave up 11 bases, with 20 bases separating them. CDR3 residues: CSVGVGGKGEQYF. The CDR3 DNA is TGCAGCGTTGGCGTCGGTGGGAAGGGTGAGCAGTACTTC.

The chain couples TRBV6-6 to TRBJ1-5; unclear D gene. Trimming pared 0 bases from V and 6 bases from J, leaving 9 bases between. From germline, CDR1 is MNHNY and CDR2 SVGAGI (reference sequence). CDR3 size: 14 residues. The CDR3 spells CASSYSGGPQPQHF. In DNA form, the CDR3 reads TGTGCCAGCAGTTACTCGGGAGGGCCTCAGCCCCAGCATTTT.

V gene TRBV10-3 combines with J gene TRBJ1-2; no clear D gene. This CDR3 has 15 amino acids. Germline V gives CDR1 ENHRY, CDR2 SYGVKD. V was clipped by 1 base and J by 6 bases, with 15 bases between them. The CDR3: CAISELRQVGDGYTF. As DNA, the CDR3 is TGTGCCATCAGTGAGTTGAGGCAGGTTGGCGATGGCTACACCTTC.

The J gene is TRBJ2-5, the V gene TRBV9, with TRBD2 identical over 11 bases. CDR1 SGDLS and CDR2 YYNGEE come from the germline V gene. CDR3 size: 16 residues. J gave up 4 bases and V 0 bases, and 5 bases lay outside the gene matches. CDR3 residues: CASSVGPGLAGETQYF. CDR3 sequence (DNA): TGTGCCAGCAGCGTAGGTCCCGGACTAGCGGGAGAGACCCAGTACTTC.

This clonotype appeared a few times. V and J are TRBV27 and TRBJ1-2, with D unclear. Trimming cost V 6 bases and J 4 bases, with 18 bases left between them. Germline values: CDR1 MNHEY, CDR2 SMNVEV (reference sequence). This CDR3 spans 15 amino acids. The CDR3 spells CASSKPGPGGYGYTF. As DNA, the CDR3 is TGTGCCAGCAGCAAACCTGGACCCGGAGGCTATGGCTACACCTTC.

V usage is TRBV7-6 and J usage is TRBJ1-6; perhaps TRBD1 as D (5 bases). The CDR3 is made up of 14 amino acids. Germline-derived CDR1 and CDR2 are SGHVS and FNYEAQ. V was clipped by 2 bases and J by 9 bases, with 11 bases between them. The DNA of the CDR3 is TGTGCCAGCAGCTTAACCGGGGGAGGTTCACCCCTCCACTTT. Its translation is CASSLTGGGSPLHF. The whole variable domain, remainder taken from reference TRBV7-6 and TRBJ1-6, is GAGVSQSPRYKVTKRGQDVALRCDPISGHVSLYWYRQALGQGPEFLTYFNYEAQQDKSGLPNDRFSAERPEGSISTLTIQRTEQRDSAMYRCASSLTGGGSPLHFGNGTRLTVT.

The gene calls are TRBV7-2 and TRBJ2-4; 7 bases map to TRBD1. The CDR3 runs 17 residues. CDR1 and CDR2 from the germline V gene are SGHTA and FQGNSA. V gave up 2 bases and J gave up 0 bases; unmatched junction bases: 7. The CDR3 reads CASSLRGQGVAKNIQYF. The CDR3 DNA is TGTGCCAGCAGCTTAAGGGGGCAGGGGGTAGCCAAAAACATTCAGTACTTC.

The sample holds a few counts of this clonotype. The chain has TRBV20-1 and TRBJ2-7; possible D gene TRBD2, 6 bases. CDR3 length: 13 residues. Germline values: CDR1 DFQATT, CDR2 SNEGSKA (reference sequence). V lost 4 bases to trimming and J lost 1 base, with 11 bases between them. The CDR3 sequence is CSATGSWSYEQYF. CDR3 sequence (DNA): TGCAGTGCTACCGGGAGCTGGTCCTACGAGCAGTACTTC.

V usage is TRBV9 and J usage is TRBJ2-7, with 9 bases aligning to TRBD1. The CDR3 is 14 amino acids. Germline values: CDR1 SGDLS, CDR2 YYNGEE. Losses at the gene ends were 2 bases for V and 7 bases for J; bases not matched to a gene: 7. The CDR3 spells CASSVPGQGSEQYF. The CDR3 DNA reads as TGTGCCAGCAGCGTTCCGGGACAGGGTAGTGAGCAGTACTTC.

The V gene is TRBV6-1, the J gene TRBJ2-5, with 12 bases aligning to TRBD2. The J segment lost 5 bases and the V segment lost 4 bases, leaving 5 bases of the junction unmatched. Germline lookup yields CDR1 MNHNS and CDR2 SASEGT. The CDR3 runs 15 residues. As DNA, the CDR3 is TGTGCCAGCAGTGTACTAGCGGGAGGAGGGGAGACCCAGTACTTC. Translated, it gives CASSVLAGGGETQYF.